This passage covers 13 T cell receptor beta chains from one sample sequenced in a study of cytomegalovirus exposure and HLA in healthy donors. The protocol was immunoSEQ multiplex PCR, while the TCRdb copy is restricted to in-frame clones and leaves out a portion. The sample carries over 85,000 clones, over 85% recorded once. The sequencing sample was made of PBMCs. The receptors were sampled from a young woman in good health and CMV-seronegative.

Here the CDR3 DNA reads TGTGCCAGCAGCTTGGGACAGGGAAAGAACACTGAAGCTTTCTTT. It codes for CASSLGQGKNTEAFF. V gene TRBV5-4 combines with J gene TRBJ1-1, with 7 positions matching TRBD1. Germline-derived CDR1 and CDR2 are SGHNT and YYREEE (reference sequence). With V trimmed by 0 bases and J by 1 base, 3 bases remained unmatched. The CDR3 length is 15 residues.

This chain uses TRBV7-2 with TRBJ2-5; D call uncertain. This CDR3 region has 13 residues. Per germline, CDR1 SGHTA and CDR2 FQGNSA. Trimming stripped 6 bases from V and 5 bases from J, with 13 bases between. Here the CDR3 reads CASRLLIGETQYF. DNA for the CDR3: TGTGCCAGCAGGCTTCTCATCGGGGAGACCCAGTACTTC. Complete variable domain (other parts from reference TRBV7-2 and TRBJ2-5): GAGVSQSPSNKVTEKGKDVELRCDPISGHTALYWYRQSLGQGLEFLIYFQGNSAPDKSGLPSDRFSAERTGGSVSTLTIQRTQQEDSAVYLCASRLLIGETQYFGPGTRLLVL.

The J gene is TRBJ1-2, the V gene TRBV6-6; a possible D gene is TRBD1 (6 bases). The CDR3 extends over 14 amino acids. Germline V CDR1 and CDR2: MNHNY, SVGAGI (reference sequence). V lost 2 bases to trimming and J lost 4 bases, with 11 bases between them. This chain's CDR3 is CASSYIGQSYGYTF. Here the CDR3 DNA reads TGTGCCAGCAGTTACATCGGACAGAGCTATGGCTACACCTTC.

V usage is TRBV30 and J usage is TRBJ2-7, with D uncertain. The germline V gene encodes CDR1 GTSNPN and CDR2 SVGIG (reference sequence). Deletions cut 3 bases from V and 3 bases from J, with 15 bases between. The CDR3 has 14 amino acids. CDR3 loop: CAWSPRYRNYEQYF. For the CDR3, the DNA is TGTGCCTGGAGCCCCAGGTACAGAAACTACGAGCAGTACTTC.

The chain couples TRBV5-4 to TRBJ2-4; 10 bases map to TRBD2. Germline V CDR1 and CDR2: SGHNT, YYREEE (reference sequence). J lost 6 bases, V lost 2 bases, and 5 bases had no gene match. The CDR3 spans 15 residues. As DNA, the CDR3 is TGTGCCAGCAGCTTAGGGCGACTAGCGGGAAACATTCAGTACTTC. Translation gives CASSLGRLAGNIQYF.

For this clone: Different DNA sequences within this sample yield the same CDR3. The CDR3: CSVAGQTYEQYF. CDR3 sequence (DNA): TGCAGCGTTGCTGGACAGACCTACGAGCAGTACTTC. This chain connects TRBV29-1 to TRBJ2-7; D might be TRBD1 (6 bases). CDR1 and CDR2 (germline): SQVTM, ANQGSEA. The CDR3 contains 12 residues. The V and J ends lost 4 bases and 2 bases respectively, with 9 bases between them.

This clone is a singleton in its sample. This chain connects TRBV28 to TRBJ2-2; D is unresolved. Per the germline V gene, CDR1 is MDHEN and CDR2 is SYDVKM. There are 12 residues in the CDR3. Trimming left V 7 bases short and J 12 bases short, with 15 bases between. The CDR3: CASKRLPDQLFF. For the CDR3, the DNA is TGTGCCAGCAAGAGGCTACCGGATCAGCTGTTTTTT.

This clone was counted once. This chain connects TRBV18 to TRBJ2-7, with 8 bases aligning to TRBD1. Germline CDR1 and CDR2: KGHSH and LQKENI. The CDR3 has 13 amino acids. V shed 5 bases, J shed 2 bases, and the junction held 2 bases outside the gene matches. DNA of the CDR3: TGTGCCAGCTCAGGACAGGGCCCCTACGAGCAGTACTTC. It specifies CASSGQGPYEQYF.

The chain joins TRBV30 to TRBJ2-3, with 13 bases that match TRBD2. The germline CDR1 and CDR2 sequences are GTSNPN and SVGIG (reference sequence). V lost 4 bases to trimming and J lost 4 bases; unmatched junction nucleotides: 8. The CDR3 is 16 amino acids. The DNA for the CDR3 is TGTGCCTGGAATCTATGGACTAGCGGGGGCCCAGATACGCAGTATTTT. Protein: CAWNLWTSGGPDTQYF.

The V call is TRBV30, the J call TRBJ2-1; D may be TRBD2 (6 bases). V was cut by 2 bases and J by 9 bases, with 11 bases left in between. Germline values: CDR1 GTSNPN, CDR2 SVGIG (reference sequence). CDR3 length: 12 residues. The CDR3 coding sequence is TGTGCCTGGAGTTCCCAAGCGGGTGAGCAGTTCTTC. The encoded protein is CAWSSQAGEQFF.

The rearrangement links TRBV2 to TRBJ2-1; D may be TRBD2 (6 bases). The V gene lost 4 bases and the J gene lost 0 bases, with 10 bases spanning the gap. CDR3 length: 15 amino acids. Looked up from germline, CDR1 is SNHLY and CDR2 is FYNNEI. The CDR3 loop reads CASSVAEFSYNEQFF. The CDR3 DNA is TGTGCCAGCAGTGTAGCGGAGTTCTCCTACAATGAGCAGTTCTTC.

The rearrangement joins TRBV5-1 to TRBJ2-7, with TRBD1 matching over 9 bases. Germline lookup yields CDR1 SGHRS and CDR2 YFSETQ. This CDR3 contains 12 residues. Losses at the gene ends were 5 bases for V and 5 bases for J; bases not matched to a gene: 2. DNA for the CDR3: TGCGCCAGCAGGGGACAGGGCGACGAGCAGTACTTC. Protein: CASRGQGDEQYF.

CDR3 residues: CASGFYEQYF. The DNA for the CDR3 is TGTGCCAGCGGCTTCTACGAGCAGTACTTC. The rearrangement links TRBV28 to TRBJ2-7, with no clear D. V was clipped by 8 bases and J by 3 bases, with 5 bases between them. The CDR3 loop spans 10 amino acids. From germline, CDR1 is MDHEN and CDR2 SYDVKM.